This T cell receptor beta chain was identified in a study of cytomegalovirus exposure and HLA in healthy donors. Study observations and caveats: Indistinguishable V segments, including TRBV6-2 and TRBV6-3, were excluded. Later, an analysis found that common viral pathogens appeared to be linked with several of the most significant clusters. Sequences of the TCR beta chain were said to predict the HLA-A and HLA-B alleles of most subjects accurately. Immune exposure data for these donors was limited to CMV serostatus.

In regard to this clone: Its target is unknown.

The germline V gene encodes CDR1 MDHEN and CDR2 SYDVKM. This CDR3 is 16 amino acids long. V gave up 2 bases and J gave up 0 bases, with 13 bases separating them. PCR amplification relied on 60 Vbeta primers (plus 13 Jbeta primers). Some clones are missing from TCRdb's copy, which holds only in-frame ones; the method was immunoSEQ multiplex PCR. The sample totals 60,000 to 75,000 clones. The sample consisted of PBMCs. The genes are TRBV28 and TRBJ1-1; maybe TRBD1 (6 bases). The source of this sequence is a female donor in good health and CMV-seropositive. In DNA form, the CDR3 reads TGTGCCAGCAGTTTAATTGGGACACATGTGAACACTGAAGCTTTCTTT. It yields the protein CASSLIGTHVNTEAFF.